This TCR beta chain was profiled in a study of a mutant IDH1 vaccine in newly diagnosed glioma. Study-wide context: Before enrollment, patients got radiotherapy alone, temozolomide alone, or mostly the combination. Findings of the study overall: Seemingly, top peripheral T cell clonotype changes bore no relation to pseudoprogression. Evidence of vaccine-induced immune responses was documented in approximately 93% of patients.

Produced via immunoSEQ multiplex PCR; TCRdb's table is partial and in-frame only. In the table there are under 150,000 clones, 90% of which are singletons. This clone was seen just once. As yet, its antigen is unknown. Time point denoted: week 11, during vaccination. Doses of 300 ug of mutant IDH1 20-mer peptide were given with topical imiquimod. Source: PBMCs, taken from a glioma patient whose treatment included an IDH1 peptide vaccine. The clonotype originates from a woman in her forties or fifties with glioma.

The CDR3 region is CASSQSDRGGRETQYF. CDR3 bases: TGCGCCAGCAGTCAATCAGATCGGGGGGGCCGAGAGACCCAGTACTTC. V is TRBV23-1 and J is TRBJ2-5, with 8 bases aligning to TRBD2. TRBV23-1 is identified as an open reading frame with a role that is uncertain. CDR3 length: 16 residues. The V and J ends lost 0 bases and 4 bases, in that order; junction bases with no gene match: 7.